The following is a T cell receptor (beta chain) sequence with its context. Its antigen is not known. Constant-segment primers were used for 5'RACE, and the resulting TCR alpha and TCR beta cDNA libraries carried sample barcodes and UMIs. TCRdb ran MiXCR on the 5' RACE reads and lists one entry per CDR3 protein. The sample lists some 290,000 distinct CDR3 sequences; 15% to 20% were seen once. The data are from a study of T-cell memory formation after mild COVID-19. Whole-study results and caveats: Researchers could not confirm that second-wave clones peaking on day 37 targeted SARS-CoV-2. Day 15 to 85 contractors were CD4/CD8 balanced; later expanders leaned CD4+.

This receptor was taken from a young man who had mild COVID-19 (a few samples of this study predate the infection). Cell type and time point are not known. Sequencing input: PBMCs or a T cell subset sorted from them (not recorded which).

CDR3 region: CASSWDRSRNTEAFF. The CDR3 bases are TGTGCCAGCAGCTGGGACAGGAGCCGGAACACTGAAGCTTTCTTT. This chain joins TRBV7-9 and TRBJ1-1; 8 nucleotides match TRBD1. The CDR3 extends over 15 amino acids. The junction had 5 bases not matched to a gene; V was cut back by 4 bases and J by 1 base. Per the germline V gene, CDR1 is SEHNR and CDR2 is FQNEAQ (reference sequence).